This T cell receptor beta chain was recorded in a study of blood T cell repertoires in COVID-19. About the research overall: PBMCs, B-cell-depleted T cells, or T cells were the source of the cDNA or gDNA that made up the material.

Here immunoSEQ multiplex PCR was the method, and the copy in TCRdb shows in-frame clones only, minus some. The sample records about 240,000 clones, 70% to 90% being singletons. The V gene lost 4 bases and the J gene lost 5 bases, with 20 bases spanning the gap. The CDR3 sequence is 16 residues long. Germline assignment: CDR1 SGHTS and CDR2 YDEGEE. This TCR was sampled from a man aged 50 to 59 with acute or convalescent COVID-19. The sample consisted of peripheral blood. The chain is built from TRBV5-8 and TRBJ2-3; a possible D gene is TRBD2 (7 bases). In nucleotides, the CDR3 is TGTGCCAGCAGCCCGAAGGGTGGGGGGGCCAGAGATACGCAGTATTTT. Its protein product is CASSPKGGGARDTQYF.